This TCR beta chain originates from a study of blood T cell repertoires in COVID-19. Study overall: COVID-19 samples collected from the United States, Italy and Spain covered acute and convalescent phases. T cells, B-cell-depleted T cells, or PBMCs provided the cDNA or gDNA that served as material.

V lost 6 bases and J lost 0; bases outside the gene matches: 16. The CDR3 runs to 18 residues. CDR1 is MDHEN, CDR2 SYDVKM, per germline. Original handling: Estimation of nucleated cell counts relied on the amplification of reference gene primers. The table came from immunoSEQ multiplex PCR; TCRdb's copy has only in-frame clones and leaves some out. V, J and clone size are those of that table, while D and trimming were read from the DNA. The sample holds roughly 250,000 clones, about four fifths seen once. Specimen: peripheral blood. The sequence was collected from a woman of 80 years or more with acute or convalescent COVID-19. This chain uses TRBV28 with TRBJ2-7, with TRBD1 matching over 8 bases. The CDR3: CASRPLGTGRPSSYEQYF. For the CDR3, the DNA is TGTGCCAGCAGACCCCTCGGGACAGGACGACCTAGCTCCTACGAGCAGTACTTC.